What follows is one T cell receptor (beta chain) and its context. The CDR3 length is 14 residues. Looked up from germline, CDR1 is SGHRS and CDR2 is YFSETQ. Germline trimming cut 4 bases from V and 6 bases from J; bases unmatched to any gene: 4. The entry originates in a study of cytomegalovirus exposure and HLA in healthy donors. Study in general: Among over 300 genotyped donors, around 80% fell in the Caucasian-associated ancestry cluster.

With 60 Vbeta and 13 Jbeta primers, the PCR was carried out. The data were produced by immunoSEQ multiplex PCR, yet TCRdb's version contains in-frame clones alone and is incomplete. The sample has approximately 73,000 clones, about 81% seen once. This TCR was recovered from a man aged 70-80 years in good health and CMV-seronegative. The chain has TRBV5-1 and TRBJ2-2; 9 nucleotides agree with TRBD2. The sequenced sample was PBMCs. CDR3 DNA sequence: TGCGCCAGCAGCACGGGACTAGCTCCCGGGGAGCTGTTTTTT. Translation: CASSTGLAPGELFF.